Each of the 16 T cell receptor beta chains below was sequenced from the same sample in a study of CD8 T cells in Susac syndrome. RNA was extracted with the RNeasy kit, and a quantity of about 0.45 to 1 ug was reverse transcribed using random hexamers. TCRdb fed the immunoSEQ multiplex PCR reads into MiXCR, producing one record per CDR3 protein. Of some 120,000 distinct CDR3 sequences in the sample, about 96% are singletons; the top ten hold around 0.12%. Sequencing was performed on CD4+ T cells from PBMCs. These receptors all come from a human donor in good health.

The chain employs TRBV3-1 and TRBJ1-2, with TRBD1 matching over 7 bases. With V trimmed by 4 bases and J by 6 bases, 11 bases remained unmatched. The CDR3 length is 15 residues. From germline, CDR1 is LGHDT and CDR2 YNNKEL (reference sequence). CDR3 nucleotide sequence: TGTGCCAGCAGCCCGACCGGCCAGGGGGTACATGGCTACACCTTC. Translation gives CASSPTGQGVHGYTF. The whole variable domain, filled in from reference TRBV3-1 and TRBJ1-2, reads DTAVSQTPKYLVTQMGNDKSIKCEQNLGHDTMYWYKQDSKKFLKIMFSYNNKELIINETVPNRFSPKSPDKAHLNLHINSLELGDSAVYFCASSPTGQGVHGYTFGSGTRLTVV.

This rearrangement joins TRBV27 to TRBJ2-6; no clear D gene. The CDR3 sequence is 16 residues long. The V end was cut by 4 bases, the J end by 0 bases, with 10 bases between. Germline V gives CDR1 MNHEY, CDR2 SMNVEV (reference sequence). This CDR3 is CASSSNSFSGANVLTF. CDR3 sequence (DNA): TGTGCCAGCAGTTCCAACAGCTTCTCTGGGGCCAACGTCCTGACTTTC.

The chain combines TRBV27 with TRBJ2-6, with D uncertain. The length of the CDR3 is 17 residues. The V end lost 0 bases, the J end lost 0 bases, and 9 bases lay between the germline ends. Germline V CDR1 and CDR2: MNHEY, SMNVEV (reference sequence). The CDR3 sequence: CASSLSRRNSGANVLTF. In nucleotides, the CDR3 is TGTGCCAGCAGTTTATCGAGGCGGAACTCTGGGGCCAACGTCCTGACTTTC. The entire variable domain, with the rest obtained from reference TRBV27 and TRBJ2-6, is as follows: EAQVTQNPRYLITVTGKKLTVTCSQNMNHEYMSWYRQDPGLGLRQIYYSMNVEVTDKGDVPEGYKVSRKEKRNFPLILESPSPNQTSLYFCASSLSRRNSGANVLTFGAGSRLTVL.

The rearrangement joins TRBV9 to TRBJ1-1; D not certain. Germline V CDR1 and CDR2: SGDLS, YYNGEE. The germline V and J ends were trimmed by 2 bases and 11 bases, with 10 bases remaining between them. The CDR3 sequence is 11 residues long. In DNA, the CDR3 is TGTGCCAGCAGCGTCCCCCCGTTCGCTTTCTTT. This codes for CASSVPPFAFF.

V gene TRBV5-6 combines with J gene TRBJ1-1; possibly TRBD1 for D (6 bases). From germline, CDR1 is SGHDT and CDR2 YYEEEE. The V and J ends lost 0 bases and 4 bases respectively, with 13 bases between them. The CDR3 extends over 15 amino acids. CDR3 DNA: TGTGCCAGCAGCTTGGATGGCAGGGGAGGCACTGAAGCTTTCTTT. It translates to CASSLDGRGGTEAFF.

The count of this clonotype is one. V gene TRBV12-3 or TRBV12-4 combines with J gene TRBJ1-1, with unresolved D. V was cut by 6 bases and J by 3 bases, with 11 bases left in between. This CDR3 has 13 amino acids. In nucleotides, the CDR3 is TGTGCCAGCAGCCCGGCAGGATACACTGAAGCTTTCTTT. Protein: CASSPAGYTEAFF.

The rearrangement joins TRBV27 to TRBJ1-1; D is unclear. V gave up 5 bases and J gave up 1 base, with 8 bases separating them. Per germline, CDR1 MNHEY and CDR2 SMNVEV (reference sequence). The CDR3 is 13 amino acids. CDR3 amino acids: CASSTTPNTEAFF. As DNA, the CDR3 is TGTGCCAGCAGTACAACACCGAACACTGAAGCTTTCTTT.

This chain links TRBV29-1 with TRBJ2-1, with 8 bases matching TRBD2. Germline V lookup: CDR1 SQVTM, CDR2 ANQGSEA. V was pared by 6 bases and J by 2 bases, with 3 bases of the junction left unmatched. The CDR3 totals 13 residues. The DNA of the CDR3 is TGCAGCGTCGGAGCGGGAGCCTACAATGAGCAGTTCTTC. Translating gives CSVGAGAYNEQFF.

This chain joins TRBV18 and TRBJ2-7, with 10 bases lining up with TRBD2. Germline V lookup: CDR1 KGHSH, CDR2 LQKENI. V lost 6 bases and J lost 5; bases outside the gene matches: 10. The CDR3 is 15 amino acids. CDR3 amino acids: CASSSPSGRIDEQYF. DNA of the CDR3: TGTGCCAGCTCCTCCCCTAGCGGGAGAATCGACGAGCAGTACTTC.

The genes are TRBV7-2 and TRBJ2-1; D is possibly TRBD1 or TRBD2 (5 bases each). V was pared by 5 bases and J by 10 bases, with 12 bases between. CDR3 length equals 12 residues. Germline CDR1 reads SGHTA; CDR2 reads FQGNSA. CDR3 residues: CASSPGAMEQFF. The CDR3 nucleotides are TGTGCCAGCAGCCCCGGGGCTATGGAGCAGTTCTTC. Full variable domain (missing parts from reference TRBV7-2 and TRBJ2-1): GAGVSQSPSNKVTEKGKDVELRCDPISGHTALYWYRQSLGQGLEFLIYFQGNSAPDKSGLPSDRFSAERTGGSVSTLTIQRTQQEDSAVYLCASSPGAMEQFFGPGTRLTVL.

The chain links TRBV3-1 to TRBJ2-3; D is unclear. The V end lost 0 bases, the J end lost 5 bases, and 12 bases lay between the germline ends. The germline V gene encodes CDR1 LGHDT and CDR2 YNNKEL (reference sequence). The length of the CDR3 is 15 residues. The CDR3 is CASSQDWPAGDTQYF. CDR3 coding DNA: TGTGCCAGCAGCCAAGACTGGCCGGCCGGAGATACGCAGTATTTT.

The V call is TRBV7-9, the J call TRBJ2-5; 9 bases match TRBD1. The CDR3 length is 16 residues. Trimming cost V 0 bases and J 3 bases; bases outside gene matches: 5. Per the germline V gene, CDR1 is SEHNR and CDR2 is FQNEAQ (reference sequence). The CDR3 is CASSLAYDRGKETQYF. CDR3 DNA sequence: TGTGCCAGCAGCTTAGCATACGACAGGGGGAAAGAGACCCAGTACTTC. The variable domain in full, completed from reference TRBV7-9 and TRBJ2-5, reads DTGVSQNPRHKITKRGQNVTFRCDPISEHNRLYWYRQTLGQGPEFLTYFQNEAQLEKSRLLSDRFSAERPKGSFSTLEIQRTEQGDSAMYLCASSLAYDRGKETQYFGPGTRLLVL.

The chain is built from TRBV14 and TRBJ2-5; D perhaps matches TRBD1 (5 bases). V gave up 0 bases and J gave up 7 bases, with 12 bases separating them. Germline V gene data show CDR1 as SGHDN and CDR2 as FVKESK. The CDR3 is made up of 14 amino acids. The CDR3 bases are TGTGCCAGCAGCCAAGATCCAGGGTATGGGACCCAGTACTTC. Its translation: CASSQDPGYGTQYF.

This chain joins TRBV4-2 and TRBJ1-1, with D possibly TRBD1 on 5 matching bases. The CDR3 is 11 amino acids. The ends were cut back, 1 base at V and 11 bases at J, with 8 bases in the middle. Germline lookup yields CDR1 LGHNA and CDR2 YNFKEQ. Here the CDR3 DNA reads TGTGCCAGCAGCCAAGGACAGTCGGCTTTCTTT. This codes for CASSQGQSAFF.

The chain recombines TRBV3-1 with TRBJ2-7; 9 bases map to TRBD1. The V segment lost 3 bases and the J segment 6 bases; nucleotides outside the gene matches: 6. Germline-derived CDR1 and CDR2 are LGHDT and YNNKEL (reference sequence). The CDR3 runs 14 residues. In nucleotides, the CDR3 is TGTGCCAGCAGCCACCGGGACAGGGAGGGCGAGCAGTACTTC. It yields the protein CASSHRDREGEQYF.

The chain uses TRBV30 and TRBJ1-5; D is possibly TRBD1 (6 bases). Trimming left V 1 base short and J 3 bases short, with 13 bases between. Germline lookup yields CDR1 GTSNPN and CDR2 SVGIG (reference sequence). This CDR3 is 15 amino acids long. The CDR3 coding sequence is TGTGCCTGGAGTGGCCCCACAGGGTACAATCAGCCCCAGCATTTT. Translated: CAWSGPTGYNQPQHF.